The 3 T cell receptor beta chains in this list originate from one sample, sequenced in a study of control samples from healthy donors and cancer patients. Generated by immunoSEQ multiplex PCR, the TCRdb table keeps only in-frame clones and is missing some. The table includes roughly 120,000 clones, about 86% detected once. Sequenced material: blood. Every receptor here comes from a man aged 25-45 years in good health.

The chain is built from TRBV18 and TRBJ1-3, with a weak D call TRBD1 (5 bases). Between the trimmed V and J ends, which lost 10 bases and 1 base, there was a span of 17 bases. Germline values: CDR1 KGHSH, CDR2 LQKENI. CDR3 length: 15 amino acids. The CDR3 DNA sequence: TGTGCCACCCGAATAGGGACCGGGTCTGGAAACACCATATATTTT. It codes for CATRIGTGSGNTIYF.

J is TRBJ1-4 and V is TRBV7-9; 7 bases map to TRBD1. Unmatched junction bases numbered 9, after V lost 3 bases and J lost 8 bases. The CDR3 totals 15 residues. Looked up from germline, CDR1 is SEHNR and CDR2 is FQNEAQ (reference sequence). The CDR3 DNA follows: TGTGCCAGCAGCTTCGGACAGGCCGGAGGGGAAAAACTGTTTTTT. This sequence encodes CASSFGQAGGEKLFF. The whole variable domain, filled in from reference TRBV7-9 and TRBJ1-4, reads DTGVSQNPRHKITKRGQNVTFRCDPISEHNRLYWYRQTLGQGPEFLTYFQNEAQLEKSRLLSDRFSAERPKGSFSTLEIQRTEQGDSAMYLCASSFGQAGGEKLFFGSGTQLSVL.

J is TRBJ2-3 and V is TRBV25-1; the match to TRBD1 covers 10 bases. Trimming at V came to 6 bases and at J to 6 bases, leaving 9 bases not matched to a gene. The CDR3 has 15 amino acids. The V gene's germline CDR1 is MGHDK and CDR2 SYGVNS. CDR3 coding DNA: TGTGCCAGCAGCTTGGGACAGGGGAACATTGATACGCAGTATTTT. This encodes CASSLGQGNIDTQYF.